This is a list of T cell receptor beta chains from one sample in a study of human T cells and chemical hapten exposure. From the RACE reads, TCRdb called clonotypes with MiXCR, one entry per CDR3 protein. The sample has a few hundred thousand distinct CDR3 sequences, about 6% seen once; the top ten hold about 5.4%. The source material was whole blood, sampled in connection with sensitization to the hapten diphenylcyclopropenone (DPC). Every receptor here comes from a woman in her late teens or twenties with alopecia areata. Some clones in this sample may be carry-over from other donors' samples. CDR3s leave out the opening cysteine and the closing phenylalanine or tryptophan. A D gene is named only where the DNA matches it firmly.

ASRNRGTRLGDGYT | TRBD1 | TRBJ1-2 | TRBV4-1
ASSPRDRVEKLF | TRBD1 | TRBJ1-4 | TRBV3-1
ASSFRLAGGTSTDTQY | TRBD2 | TRBJ2-3 | TRBV7-2
ASSVEGVPYQPQH | . | TRBJ1-5 | TRBV9
ASSPDRGGQPQH | . | TRBJ1-5 | TRBV7-2
ASSPMTGGDTEAF | . | TRBJ1-1 | TRBV18
ASSLRVAGAGDEQY | . | TRBJ2-7 | TRBV3-1
ASTDTSVEKLF | . | TRBJ1-4 | TRBV2
ASSSRGAAMNTEAF | TRBD1 | TRBJ1-1 | TRBV5-4
ASRRSVLTDTQY | . | TRBJ2-3 | TRBV6-6
ASSLGDGEQF | . | TRBJ2-1 | TRBV12-3/TRBV12-4
ASSLVGRTPMIDTEAF | . | TRBJ1-1 | TRBV12-3/TRBV12-4
ATSAGQISETQY | . | TRBJ2-5 | TRBV15
ASSQDYLLYNSPLH | . | TRBJ1-6 | TRBV4-3
ASSPRRGGGDTQY | TRBD2 | TRBJ2-3 | TRBV7-8
ASGRQGANYGYT | TRBD1 | TRBJ1-2 | TRBV6-5
ASSDGLAGVYEQY | TRBD2 | TRBJ2-7 | TRBV27
ASSEKRGAVDTQY | TRBD2 | TRBJ2-3 | TRBV6-4
AISGLAGTITDTQY | TRBD2 | TRBJ2-3 | TRBV10-3
ASGPLAGYGNTIY | . | TRBJ1-3 | TRBV12-3/TRBV12-4
SARTDRVQTYGYT | TRBD1 | TRBJ1-2 | TRBV20-1
ASSQRGANVLT | . | TRBJ2-6 | TRBV3-1
ASSQGQGAPTEAF | TRBD1 | TRBJ1-1 | TRBV4-3
ASSPPSGEQF | TRBD2 | TRBJ2-1 | TRBV12-3/TRBV12-4
STQITGKVGYGYT | . | TRBJ1-2 | TRBV29-1
SARDQISGEQF | . | TRBJ2-1 | TRBV20-1
ASRETDYNSPLH | . | TRBJ1-6 | TRBV6-5
ASSAGQGTSPLH | TRBD1 | TRBJ1-6 | TRBV6-1
ASSPDSSPYNEQF | . | TRBJ2-1 | TRBV28
ASSLAGTIVTDTQY | . | TRBJ2-3 | TRBV12-3/TRBV12-4
SASGSAGRSNYGYT | . | TRBJ1-2 | TRBV20-1
ASSPRDSGHVNYEQY | . | TRBJ2-7 | TRBV11-2
SAAPPSGGSYNSPLH | TRBD1 | TRBJ1-6 | TRBV20-1
ASSDLAITISGYT | . | TRBJ1-2 | TRBV2
ASSLMAGDSNTEAF | . | TRBJ1-1 | TRBV5-1
ASSQVLRGSQGYGYT | . | TRBJ1-2 | TRBV4-3
ASSQEQGIYNSPLH | TRBD1 | TRBJ1-6 | TRBV3-1
SATRASSYNSPLH | . | TRBJ1-6 | TRBV20-1
ASSYSGGINTEAF | . | TRBJ1-1 | TRBV6-5
ASSPLSGQAGEKLF | TRBD1 | TRBJ1-4 | TRBV9
ASRIRPGFRGYT | . | TRBJ1-2 | TRBV6-5
ATDQLELNTEAF | . | TRBJ1-1 | TRBV28
ASSVEGRRRTQY | . | TRBJ2-5 | TRBV9
AISGVRDRGDGYT | TRBD1 | TRBJ1-2 | TRBV10-3